This T cell receptor (beta chain) was documented in a study of blood T cell repertoires in COVID-19. Participants were aged about 18 to 100 years, lived in some 23 US areas, and enrolled virtually. Researchers sorted participants into cohorts using their self-reported clinical history. The method was immunoSEQ multiplex PCR; TCRdb's version includes in-frame clones alone and lacks a portion of them. The sample includes around 250,000 clones, roughly nine tenths of them seen just once. Per germline, CDR1 MNHEY and CDR2 SVGAGI. Deletions cut 6 bases from V and 0 bases from J, with 8 bases between. This CDR3 spans 13 amino acids.

The gene calls are TRBV6-5 and TRBJ1-1; D gene ambiguous. The TCR sequence derives from a human donor in a cohort exposed to, infected with or recovered from COVID-19 (not recorded which). The donor label of this sample is uncertain. Sequencing was done on a sample of PBMCs or T cells enriched from blood (not recorded which). Here the CDR3 DNA reads TGTGCCAGCAGGGGAGACATGAACACTGAAGCTTTCTTT. Protein product: CASRGDMNTEAFF.